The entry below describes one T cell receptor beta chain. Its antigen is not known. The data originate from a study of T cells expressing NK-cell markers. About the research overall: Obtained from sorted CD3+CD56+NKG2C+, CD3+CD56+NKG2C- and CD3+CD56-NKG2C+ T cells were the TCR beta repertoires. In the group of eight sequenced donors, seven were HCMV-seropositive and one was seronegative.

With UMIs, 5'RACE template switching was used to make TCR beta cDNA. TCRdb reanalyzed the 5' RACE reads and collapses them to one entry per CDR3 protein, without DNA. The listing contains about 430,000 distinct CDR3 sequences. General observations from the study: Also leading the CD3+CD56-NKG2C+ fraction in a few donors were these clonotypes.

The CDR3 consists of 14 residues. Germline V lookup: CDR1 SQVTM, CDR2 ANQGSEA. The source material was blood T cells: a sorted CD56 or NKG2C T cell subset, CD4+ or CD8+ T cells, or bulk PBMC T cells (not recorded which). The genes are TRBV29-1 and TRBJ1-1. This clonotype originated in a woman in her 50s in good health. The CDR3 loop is CSAGKAGGNTEAFF.